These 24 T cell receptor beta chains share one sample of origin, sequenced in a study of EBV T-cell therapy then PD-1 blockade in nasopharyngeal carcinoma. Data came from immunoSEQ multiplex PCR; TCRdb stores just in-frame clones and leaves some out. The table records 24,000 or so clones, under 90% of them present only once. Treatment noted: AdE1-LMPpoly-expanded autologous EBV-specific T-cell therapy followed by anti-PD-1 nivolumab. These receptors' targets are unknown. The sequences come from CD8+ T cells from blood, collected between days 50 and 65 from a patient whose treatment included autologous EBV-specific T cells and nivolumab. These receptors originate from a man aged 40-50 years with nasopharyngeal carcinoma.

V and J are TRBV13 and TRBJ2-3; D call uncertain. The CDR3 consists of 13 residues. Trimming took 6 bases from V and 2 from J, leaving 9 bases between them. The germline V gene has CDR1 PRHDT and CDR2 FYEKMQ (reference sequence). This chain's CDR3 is CASREGITDTQYF. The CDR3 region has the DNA TGTGCCAGCAGGGAAGGGATCACAGATACGCAGTATTTT.

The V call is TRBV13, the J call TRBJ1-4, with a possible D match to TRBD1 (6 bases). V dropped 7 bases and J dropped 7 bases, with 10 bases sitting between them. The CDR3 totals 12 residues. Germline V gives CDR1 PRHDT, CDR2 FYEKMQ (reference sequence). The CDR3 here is CASNRVGEKLFF. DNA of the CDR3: TGTGCCAGCAACAGGGTGGGTGAAAAACTGTTTTTT. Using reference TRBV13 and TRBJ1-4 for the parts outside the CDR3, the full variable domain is AAGVIQSPRHLIKEKRETATLKCYPIPRHDTVYWYQQGPGQDPQFLISFYEKMQSDKGSIPDRFSAQQFSDYHSELNMSSLELGDSALYFCASNRVGEKLFFGSGTQLSVL.

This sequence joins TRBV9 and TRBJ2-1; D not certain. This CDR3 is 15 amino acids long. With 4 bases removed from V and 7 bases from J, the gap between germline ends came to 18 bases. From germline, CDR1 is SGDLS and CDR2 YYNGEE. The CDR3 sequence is CASSQWIAHGNEQFF. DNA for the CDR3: TGTGCCAGCAGCCAGTGGATAGCCCACGGAAATGAGCAGTTCTTC.

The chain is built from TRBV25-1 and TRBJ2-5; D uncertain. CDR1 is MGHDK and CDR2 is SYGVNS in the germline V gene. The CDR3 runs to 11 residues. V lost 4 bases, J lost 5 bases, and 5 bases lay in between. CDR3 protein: CASSGGETQYF. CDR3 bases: TGTGCCAGCAGTGGCGGCGAGACCCAGTACTTC. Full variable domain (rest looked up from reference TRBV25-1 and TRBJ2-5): EADIYQTPRYLVIGTGKKITLECSQTMGHDKMYWYQQDPGMELHLIHYSYGVNSTEKGDLSSESTVSRIRTEHFPLTLESARPSHTSQYLCASSGGETQYFGPGTRLLVL.

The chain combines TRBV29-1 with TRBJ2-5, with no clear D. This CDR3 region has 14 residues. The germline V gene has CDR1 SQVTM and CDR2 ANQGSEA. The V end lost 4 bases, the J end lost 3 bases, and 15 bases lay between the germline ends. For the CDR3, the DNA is TGCAGCGTTGGCCGTTCGGGTAGAAAAGAGACCCAGTACTTC. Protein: CSVGRSGRKETQYF.

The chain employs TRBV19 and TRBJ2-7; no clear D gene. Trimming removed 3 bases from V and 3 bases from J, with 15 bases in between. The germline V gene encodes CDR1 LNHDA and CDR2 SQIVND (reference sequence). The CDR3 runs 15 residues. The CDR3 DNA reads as TGTGCCAGTAGTATCGGATTTTCGCAGAGCTACGAGCAGTACTTC. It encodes CASSIGFSQSYEQYF.

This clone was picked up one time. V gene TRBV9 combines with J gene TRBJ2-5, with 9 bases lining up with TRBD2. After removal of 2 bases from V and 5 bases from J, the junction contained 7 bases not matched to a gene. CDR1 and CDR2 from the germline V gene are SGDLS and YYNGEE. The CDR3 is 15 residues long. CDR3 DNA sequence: TGTGCCAGCAGCGTTTTTAGCGGGGGACGGGAGACCCAGTACTTC. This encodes CASSVFSGGRETQYF.

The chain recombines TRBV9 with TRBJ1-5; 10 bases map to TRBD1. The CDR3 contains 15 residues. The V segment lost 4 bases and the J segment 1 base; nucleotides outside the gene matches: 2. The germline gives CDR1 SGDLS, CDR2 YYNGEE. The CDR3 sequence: CASSRTGGSNQPQHF. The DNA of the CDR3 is TGTGCCAGCAGCCGGACAGGGGGGAGCAATCAGCCCCAGCATTTT.

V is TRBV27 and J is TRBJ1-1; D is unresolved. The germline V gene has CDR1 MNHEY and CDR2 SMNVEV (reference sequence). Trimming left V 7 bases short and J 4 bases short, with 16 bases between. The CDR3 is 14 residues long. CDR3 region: CASKSMEDATEAFF. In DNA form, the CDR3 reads TGTGCCAGCAAATCGATGGAGGATGCCACTGAAGCTTTCTTT.

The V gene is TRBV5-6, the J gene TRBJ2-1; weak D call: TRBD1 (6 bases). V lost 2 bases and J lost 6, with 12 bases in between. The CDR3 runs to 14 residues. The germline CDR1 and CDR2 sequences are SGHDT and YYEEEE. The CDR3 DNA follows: TGTGCCAGCAGCTTTGGTGCAGGGGCCAATGAGCAGTTCTTC. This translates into CASSFGAGANEQFF.

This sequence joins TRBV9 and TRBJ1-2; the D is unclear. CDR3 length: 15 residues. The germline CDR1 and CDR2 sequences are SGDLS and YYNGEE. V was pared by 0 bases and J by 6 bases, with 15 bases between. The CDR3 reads CASSVGSSTMNGYTF. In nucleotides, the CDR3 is TGTGCCAGCAGCGTAGGGTCCTCTACGATGAATGGCTACACCTTC.

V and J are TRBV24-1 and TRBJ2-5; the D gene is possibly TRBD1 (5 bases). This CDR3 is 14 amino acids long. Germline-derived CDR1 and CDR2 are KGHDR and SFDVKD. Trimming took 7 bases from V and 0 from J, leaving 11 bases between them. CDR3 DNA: TGTGCCACCAGGGGGCCCGAGTACCAAGAGACCCAGTACTTC. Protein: CATRGPEYQETQYF.

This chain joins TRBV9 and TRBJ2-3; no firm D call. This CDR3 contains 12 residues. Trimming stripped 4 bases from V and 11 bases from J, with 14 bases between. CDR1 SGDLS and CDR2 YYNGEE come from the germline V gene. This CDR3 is CASSHPTAKQYF. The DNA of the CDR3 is TGTGCCAGCAGCCACCCGACCGCTAAGCAGTATTTT.

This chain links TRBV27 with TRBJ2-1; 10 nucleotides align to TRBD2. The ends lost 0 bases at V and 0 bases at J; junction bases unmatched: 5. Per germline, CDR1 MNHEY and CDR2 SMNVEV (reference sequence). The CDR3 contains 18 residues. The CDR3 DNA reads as TGTGCCAGCAGTTTATCTAGCGGGGGGCCGAGCTCCTACAATGAGCAGTTCTTC. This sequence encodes CASSLSSGGPSSYNEQFF.

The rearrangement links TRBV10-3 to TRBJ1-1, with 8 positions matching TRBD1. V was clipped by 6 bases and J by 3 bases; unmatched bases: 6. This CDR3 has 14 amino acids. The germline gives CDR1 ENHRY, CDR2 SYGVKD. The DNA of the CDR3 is TGTGCCATCAGGATAGGACAGGGAGACACTGAAGCTTTCTTT. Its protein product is CAIRIGQGDTEAFF.

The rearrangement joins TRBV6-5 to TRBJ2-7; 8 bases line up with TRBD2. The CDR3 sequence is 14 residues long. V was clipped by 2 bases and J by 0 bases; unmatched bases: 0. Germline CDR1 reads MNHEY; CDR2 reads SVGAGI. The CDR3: CASSYGTSSYEQYF. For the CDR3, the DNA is TGTGCCAGCAGTTACGGGACTAGCTCCTACGAGCAGTACTTC.

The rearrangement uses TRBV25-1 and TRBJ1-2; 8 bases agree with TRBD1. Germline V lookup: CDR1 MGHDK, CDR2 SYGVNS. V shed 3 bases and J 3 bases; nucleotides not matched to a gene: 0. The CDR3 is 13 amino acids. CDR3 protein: CASSETGDYGYTF. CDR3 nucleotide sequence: TGTGCCAGCAGTGAGACAGGGGACTATGGCTACACCTTC.

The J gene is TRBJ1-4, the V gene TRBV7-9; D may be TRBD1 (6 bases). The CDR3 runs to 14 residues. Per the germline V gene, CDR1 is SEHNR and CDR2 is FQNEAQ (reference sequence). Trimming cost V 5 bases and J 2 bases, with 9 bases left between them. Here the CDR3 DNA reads TGTGCCAGCAGCCAAGGGGGGACTAATGAAAAACTGTTTTTT. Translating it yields CASSQGGTNEKLFF.

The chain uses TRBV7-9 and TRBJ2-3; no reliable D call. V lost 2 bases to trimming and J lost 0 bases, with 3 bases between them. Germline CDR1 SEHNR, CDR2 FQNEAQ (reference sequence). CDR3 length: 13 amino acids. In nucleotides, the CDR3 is TGTGCCAGCAGCTTATCTAGCACAGATACGCAGTATTTT. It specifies CASSLSSTDTQYF.

The CDR3 here is CASSQLAGGTDTQYF. Written as DNA, the CDR3 is TGTGCCAGCAGCCAACTAGCGGGAGGCACAGATACGCAGTATTTT. V is TRBV3-1 (or the pseudogene TRBV3-2) and J is TRBJ2-3; 10 nucleotides match TRBD2. This CDR3 has 15 residues. Trimming removed 2 bases from V and 1 base from J; junction bases left unmatched: 0. Per germline, CDR1 LGHDT and CDR2 YNNKEL (reference sequence).

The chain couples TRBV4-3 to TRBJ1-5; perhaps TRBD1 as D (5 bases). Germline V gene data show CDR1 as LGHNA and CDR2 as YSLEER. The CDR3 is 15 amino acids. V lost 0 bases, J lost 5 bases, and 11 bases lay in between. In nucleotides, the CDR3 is TGCGCCAGCAGCCAAGATCCCCAGGGTTATCAGCCCCAGCATTTT. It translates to CASSQDPQGYQPQHF.

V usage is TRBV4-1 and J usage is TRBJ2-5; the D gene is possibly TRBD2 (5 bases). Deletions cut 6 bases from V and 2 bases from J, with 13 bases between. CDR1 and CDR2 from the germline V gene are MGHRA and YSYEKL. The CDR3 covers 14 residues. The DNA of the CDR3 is TGCGCCAGCAGTCTTGTCCCGGGGCAAGAGACCCAGTACTTC. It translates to CASSLVPGQETQYF.

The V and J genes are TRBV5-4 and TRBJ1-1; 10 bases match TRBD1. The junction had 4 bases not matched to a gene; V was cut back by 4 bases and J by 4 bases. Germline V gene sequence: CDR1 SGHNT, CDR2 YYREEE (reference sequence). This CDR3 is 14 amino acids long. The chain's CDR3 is CASSPRQGATEAFF. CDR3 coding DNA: TGTGCCAGCAGCCCCCGACAGGGGGCCACTGAAGCTTTCTTT.

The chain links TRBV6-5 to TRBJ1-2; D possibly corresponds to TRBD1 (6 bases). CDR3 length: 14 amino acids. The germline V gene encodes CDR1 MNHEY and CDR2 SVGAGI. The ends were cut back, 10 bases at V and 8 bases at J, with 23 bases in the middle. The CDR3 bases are TGTGCCACTTCCCCACGACAGGACGCTATGGGCTACACCTTC. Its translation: CATSPRQDAMGYTF.